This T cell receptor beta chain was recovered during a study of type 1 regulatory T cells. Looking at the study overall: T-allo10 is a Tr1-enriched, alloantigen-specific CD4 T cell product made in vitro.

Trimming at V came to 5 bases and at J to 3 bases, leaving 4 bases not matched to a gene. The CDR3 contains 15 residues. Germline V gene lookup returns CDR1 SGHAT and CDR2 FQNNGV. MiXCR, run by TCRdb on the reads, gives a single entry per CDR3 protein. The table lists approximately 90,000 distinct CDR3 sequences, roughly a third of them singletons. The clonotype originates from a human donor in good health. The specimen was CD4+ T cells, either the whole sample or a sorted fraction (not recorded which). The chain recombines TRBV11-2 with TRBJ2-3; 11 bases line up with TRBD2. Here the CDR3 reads CASSVAGGPTDTQYF. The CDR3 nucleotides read TGTGCCAGCAGCGTAGCGGGAGGGCCAACAGATACGCAGTATTTT.